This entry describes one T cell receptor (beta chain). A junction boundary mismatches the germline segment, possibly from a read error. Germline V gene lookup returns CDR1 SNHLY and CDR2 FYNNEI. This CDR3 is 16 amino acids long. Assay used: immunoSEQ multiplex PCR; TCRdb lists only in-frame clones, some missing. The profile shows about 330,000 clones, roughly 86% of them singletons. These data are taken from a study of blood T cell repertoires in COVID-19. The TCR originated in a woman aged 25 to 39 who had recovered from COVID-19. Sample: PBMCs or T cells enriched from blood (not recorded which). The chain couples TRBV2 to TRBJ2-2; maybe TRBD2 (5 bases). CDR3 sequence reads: CASSEVTGSMTGELFF. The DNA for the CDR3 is TGTGCCAGCAGCGAAGTTACGGGAAGTATGACCGGGGAGCTGTTTTTT.